The source of this T cell receptor (beta chain) is a study of shared clonotypes between healthy human individuals. CDR3 length: 14 amino acids. Trimming took off 2 bases at V and 2 bases at J, with 9 bases between the two ends. CDR1 and CDR2 (germline): SGHTA, FQGNSA. General study results and limits: Limited genetic and exposure-history diversity came from having few donors. Sampling covered nothing but blood. Tissue TCR repertoires likely differ from those found in blood.

A remark on this clone: The antigen is unknown.

Each replicate PCR on the sorted subsets used about 220 ng DNA (around 30,000 T cell genomes). The method was immunoSEQ multiplex PCR; TCRdb's version includes in-frame clones alone and lacks a portion of them. The sample carries roughly 2.6 million clones, approximately 92% recorded once. J is TRBJ1-1 and V is TRBV7-2; D unclear. The receptor was derived from a man younger than 30 in good health. Material for sequencing was naive CD4+ T cells sorted from blood. Subset specified: CD45RA+ positively selected. The CDR3 DNA reads TGTGCCAGCAGCTTAATACCCTCTAACACTGAAGCTTTCTTT. This codes for CASSLIPSNTEAFF.